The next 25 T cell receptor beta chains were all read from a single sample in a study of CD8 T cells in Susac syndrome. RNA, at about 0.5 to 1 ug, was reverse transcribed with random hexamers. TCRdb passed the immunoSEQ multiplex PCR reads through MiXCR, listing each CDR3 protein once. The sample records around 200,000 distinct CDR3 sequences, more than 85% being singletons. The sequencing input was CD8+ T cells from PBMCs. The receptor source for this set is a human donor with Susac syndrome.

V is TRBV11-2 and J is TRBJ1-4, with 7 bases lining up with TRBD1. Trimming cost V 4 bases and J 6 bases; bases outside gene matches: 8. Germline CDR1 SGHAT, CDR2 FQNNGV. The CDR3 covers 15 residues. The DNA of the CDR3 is TGTGCCAGCAGCTCCTACGCCGACAGGGATGAAAAACTGTTTTTT. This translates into CASSSYADRDEKLFF.

CDR3 loop: CASSVEGGSLSDTQYF. The CDR3, as DNA: TGTGCCAGCAGCGTAGAGGGTGGTAGCCTGTCAGATACGCAGTATTTT. This chain uses TRBV9 with TRBJ2-3; no definite D call. V gave up 0 bases and J gave up 4 bases, with 15 bases separating them. The V gene's germline CDR1 is SGDLS and CDR2 YYNGEE. The CDR3 spans 16 residues.

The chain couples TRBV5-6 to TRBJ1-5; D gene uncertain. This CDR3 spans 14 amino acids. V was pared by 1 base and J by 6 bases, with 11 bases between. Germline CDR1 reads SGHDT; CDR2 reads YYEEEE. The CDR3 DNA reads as TGTGCCAGCAGCTTGTCGTCTAGGAGTCAGCCCCAGCATTTT. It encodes CASSLSSRSQPQHF.

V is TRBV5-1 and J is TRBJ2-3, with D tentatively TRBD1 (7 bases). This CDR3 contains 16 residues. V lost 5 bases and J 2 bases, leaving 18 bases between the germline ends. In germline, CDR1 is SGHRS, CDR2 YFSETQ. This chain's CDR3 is CASRDRGGGTTDTQYF. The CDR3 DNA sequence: TGCGCCAGCAGGGACCGCGGAGGGGGCACCACAGATACGCAGTATTTT.

The CDR3: CSAREVAGWNTGELFF. The CDR3 DNA reads TGCAGTGCTAGAGAAGTAGCGGGATGGAACACCGGGGAGCTGTTTTTT. The chain is built from TRBV20-1 and TRBJ2-2; 8 bases line up with TRBD2. CDR3 length: 16 amino acids. V lost 0 bases and J lost 1; bases outside the gene matches: 4. The V gene's germline CDR1 is DFQATT and CDR2 SNEGSKA (reference sequence).

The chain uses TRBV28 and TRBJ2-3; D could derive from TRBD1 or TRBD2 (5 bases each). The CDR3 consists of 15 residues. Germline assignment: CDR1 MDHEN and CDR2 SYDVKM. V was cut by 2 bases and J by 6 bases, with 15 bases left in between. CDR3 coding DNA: TGTGCCAGCAGTTTAGGACACTTGGAGGTGGATACGCAGTATTTT. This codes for CASSLGHLEVDTQYF.

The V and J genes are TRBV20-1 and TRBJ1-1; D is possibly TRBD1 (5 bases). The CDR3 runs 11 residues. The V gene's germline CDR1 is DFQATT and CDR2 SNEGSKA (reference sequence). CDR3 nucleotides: TGCATCACAAGGGGTAACACTGAAGCTTTCTTT. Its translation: CITRGNTEAFF.

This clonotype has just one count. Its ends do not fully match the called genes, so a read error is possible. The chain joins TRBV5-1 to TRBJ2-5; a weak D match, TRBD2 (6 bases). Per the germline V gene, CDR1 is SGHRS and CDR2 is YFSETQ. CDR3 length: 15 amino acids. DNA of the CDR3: TGCGCCAGCAGATTGGGCCCTAGCGCTAAAGAGACCCAGTACTTC. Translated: CASRLGPSAKETQYF.

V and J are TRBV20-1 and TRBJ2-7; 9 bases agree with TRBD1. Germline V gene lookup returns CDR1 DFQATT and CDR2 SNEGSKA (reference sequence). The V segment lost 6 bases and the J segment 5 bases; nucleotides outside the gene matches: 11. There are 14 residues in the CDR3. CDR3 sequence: CSALEGQGDHEQYF. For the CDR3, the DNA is TGCAGTGCCCTAGAGGGACAGGGAGATCACGAGCAGTACTTC.

In nucleotides, the CDR3 is TGTGCCAGCAGTCACTGGGGTGCGGGAGTGTACAATGAGCAGTTCTTC. It translates to CASSHWGAGVYNEQFF. The chain combines TRBV28 with TRBJ2-1, with 7 bases that match TRBD2. Per germline, CDR1 MDHEN and CDR2 SYDVKM. Germline trimming cut 5 bases from V and 4 bases from J; bases unmatched to any gene: 11. The CDR3 contains 16 residues.

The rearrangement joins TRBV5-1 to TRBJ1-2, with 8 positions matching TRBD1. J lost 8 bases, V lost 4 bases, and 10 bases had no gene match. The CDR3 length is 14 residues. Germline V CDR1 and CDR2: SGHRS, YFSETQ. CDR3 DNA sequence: TGCGCCAGCAGCCCCGGCATGACAGGGGTCGGCTACACCTTC. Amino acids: CASSPGMTGVGYTF.

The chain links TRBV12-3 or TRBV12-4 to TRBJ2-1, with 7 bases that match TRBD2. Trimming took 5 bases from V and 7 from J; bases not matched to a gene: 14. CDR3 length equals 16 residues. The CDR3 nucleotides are TGTGCCAGCAGTGACAAGTGGGGGGAGGGGTGGAATGAGCAGTTCTTC. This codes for CASSDKWGEGWNEQFF.

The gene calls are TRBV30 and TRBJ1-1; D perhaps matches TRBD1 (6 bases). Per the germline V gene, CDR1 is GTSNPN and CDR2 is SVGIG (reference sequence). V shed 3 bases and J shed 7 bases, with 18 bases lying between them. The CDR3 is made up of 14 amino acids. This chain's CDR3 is CAWSRGRGESEAFF. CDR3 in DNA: TGTGCCTGGAGCCGGGGGCGCGGTGAAAGTGAAGCTTTCTTT.

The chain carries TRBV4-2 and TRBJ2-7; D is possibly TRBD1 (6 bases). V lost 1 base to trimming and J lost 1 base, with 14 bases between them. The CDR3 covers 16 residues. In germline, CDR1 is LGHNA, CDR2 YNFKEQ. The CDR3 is CASSQASGQLSYEQYF. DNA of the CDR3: TGTGCCAGCAGCCAAGCGTCCGGACAGCTTTCCTACGAGCAGTACTTC.

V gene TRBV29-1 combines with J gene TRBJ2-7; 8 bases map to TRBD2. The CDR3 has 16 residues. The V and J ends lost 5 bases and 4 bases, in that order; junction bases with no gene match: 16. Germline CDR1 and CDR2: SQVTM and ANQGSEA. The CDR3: CSVNRIPAGGSYEQYF. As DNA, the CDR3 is TGCAGCGTTAATCGGATCCCTGCGGGGGGCAGTTACGAGCAGTACTTC.

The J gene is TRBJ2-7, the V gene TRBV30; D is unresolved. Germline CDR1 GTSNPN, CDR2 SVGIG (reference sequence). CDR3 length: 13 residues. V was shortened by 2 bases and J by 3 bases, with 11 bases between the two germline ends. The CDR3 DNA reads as TGTGCCTGGAGTCCCCTTCTAGTCTACGAGCAGTACTTC. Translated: CAWSPLLVYEQYF. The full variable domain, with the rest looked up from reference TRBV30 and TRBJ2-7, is SQTIHQWPATLVQPVGSPLSLECTVEGTSNPNLYWYRQAAGRGLQLLFYSVGIGQISSEVPQNLSASRPQDRQFILSSKKLLLSDSGFYLCAWSPLLVYEQYFGPGTRLTVT.

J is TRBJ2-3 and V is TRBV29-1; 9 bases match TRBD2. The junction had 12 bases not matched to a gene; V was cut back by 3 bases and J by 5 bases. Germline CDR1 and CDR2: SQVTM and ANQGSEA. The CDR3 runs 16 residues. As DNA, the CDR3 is TGCAGCGTTGAGGTCCCCCTAGCGGGGAACGTAGATACGCAGTATTTT. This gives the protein CSVEVPLAGNVDTQYF.

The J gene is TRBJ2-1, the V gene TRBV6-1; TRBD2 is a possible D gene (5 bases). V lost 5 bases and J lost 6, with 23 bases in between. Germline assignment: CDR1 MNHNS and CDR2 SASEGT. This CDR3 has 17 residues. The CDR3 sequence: CASSISTSAPTSNEQFF. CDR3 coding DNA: TGTGCCAGCAGTATCTCCACGTCTGCTCCCACTAGCAATGAGCAGTTCTTC.

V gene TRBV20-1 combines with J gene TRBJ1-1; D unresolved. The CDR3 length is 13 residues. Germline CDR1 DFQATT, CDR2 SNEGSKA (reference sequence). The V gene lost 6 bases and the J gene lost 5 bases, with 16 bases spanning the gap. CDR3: CSAHIPGGTEAFF. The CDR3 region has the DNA TGCAGTGCGCACATCCCGGGTGGAACTGAAGCTTTCTTT.

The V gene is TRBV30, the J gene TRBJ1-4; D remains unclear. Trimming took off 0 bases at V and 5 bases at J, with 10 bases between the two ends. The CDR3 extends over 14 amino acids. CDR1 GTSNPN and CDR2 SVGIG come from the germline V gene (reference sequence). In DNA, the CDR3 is TGTGCCTGGAGTGTACAAGCTGCGAATGAAAAACTGTTTTTT. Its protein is CAWSVQAANEKLFF.

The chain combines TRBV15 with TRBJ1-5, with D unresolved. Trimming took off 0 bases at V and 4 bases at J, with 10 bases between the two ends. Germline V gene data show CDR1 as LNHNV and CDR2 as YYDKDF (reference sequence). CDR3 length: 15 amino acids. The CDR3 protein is CATSRDLGQNQPQHF. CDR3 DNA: TGTGCCACCAGCAGAGATCTCGGGCAGAATCAGCCCCAGCATTTT.

The CDR3 sequence: CASSEQSEQYF. In DNA form, the CDR3 reads TGTGCCAGCAGTGAACAAAGCGAGCAGTACTTC. The chain carries TRBV12-3 or TRBV12-4 and TRBJ2-7; D gene uncertain. CDR3 size: 11 residues. Trimming shortened V by 5 bases and J by 6 bases, and 8 bases separated the two germline ends.

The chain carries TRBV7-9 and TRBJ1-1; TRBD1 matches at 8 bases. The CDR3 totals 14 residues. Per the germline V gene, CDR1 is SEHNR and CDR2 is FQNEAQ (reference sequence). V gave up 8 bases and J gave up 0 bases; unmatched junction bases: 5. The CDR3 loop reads CASRSGQVNTEAFF. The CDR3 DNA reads TGTGCCAGCCGGTCGGGACAGGTGAACACTGAAGCTTTCTTT.

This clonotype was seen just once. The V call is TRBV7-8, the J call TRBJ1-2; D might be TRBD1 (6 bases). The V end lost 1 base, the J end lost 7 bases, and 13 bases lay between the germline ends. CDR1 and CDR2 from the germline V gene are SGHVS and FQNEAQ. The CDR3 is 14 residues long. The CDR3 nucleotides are TGTGCCAGCAGCTTAGGTCGGGGGGCGGTTGGCTACACCTTC. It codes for CASSLGRGAVGYTF.

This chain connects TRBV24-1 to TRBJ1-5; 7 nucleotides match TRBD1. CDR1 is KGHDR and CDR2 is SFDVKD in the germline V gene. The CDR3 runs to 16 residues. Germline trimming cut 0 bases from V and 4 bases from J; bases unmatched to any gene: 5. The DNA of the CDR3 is TGTGCCACCAGTGATTTGCTCCTACAGGGGAATCAGCCCCAGCATTTT. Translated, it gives CATSDLLLQGNQPQHF.